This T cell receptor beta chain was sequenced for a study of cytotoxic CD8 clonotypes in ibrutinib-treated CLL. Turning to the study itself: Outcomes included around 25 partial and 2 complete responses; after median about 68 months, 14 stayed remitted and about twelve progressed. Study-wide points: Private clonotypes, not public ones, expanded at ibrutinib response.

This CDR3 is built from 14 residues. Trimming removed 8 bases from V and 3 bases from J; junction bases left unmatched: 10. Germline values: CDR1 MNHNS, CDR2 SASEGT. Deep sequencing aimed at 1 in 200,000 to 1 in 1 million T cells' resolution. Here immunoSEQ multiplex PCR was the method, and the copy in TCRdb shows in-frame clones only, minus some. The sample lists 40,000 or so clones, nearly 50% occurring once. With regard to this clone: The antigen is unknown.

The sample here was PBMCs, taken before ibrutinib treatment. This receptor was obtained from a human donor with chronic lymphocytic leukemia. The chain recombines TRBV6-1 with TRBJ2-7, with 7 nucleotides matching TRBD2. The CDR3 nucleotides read TGTGCCAGCTCCCGAACGGGGGGATTCTACGAGCAGTACTTC. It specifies CASSRTGGFYEQYF.